This is a list of T cell receptor beta chains from one sample in a study of regulatory dendritic cells for organ transplantation. Assay: immunoSEQ multiplex PCR; the TCRdb copy retains only in-frame clones and omits some. Of under 50,000 clones listed, about 90% are singletons. Sequenced: naive CD8+ T cells from blood. Receptors originate from a human donor in good health. The CDR3 runs from the conserved cysteine through the conserved F or W. Fields, in order: J gene, D gene, clone size, V gene, CDR3 protein, CDR3 DNA. The D gene is left open where the match is weak. Size values are once, few and many counts, or a class for expanded clones, and some rows have none.

J gene: TRBJ2-1
D gene: .
clone size: .
V gene: TRBV4-1
CDR3 protein: CASSQAGGASLHNEQFF
CDR3 DNA: TGCGCCAGCAGCCAAGCTGGGGGGGCATCTCTCCACAATGAGCAGTTCTTC

J gene: TRBJ2-1
D gene: .
clone size: .
V gene: TRBV28
CDR3 protein: CAIQGVVDNEQFF
CDR3 DNA: TGTGCCATCCAGGGAGTCGTAGACAATGAGCAGTTCTTC

J gene: TRBJ2-3
D gene: .
clone size: .
V gene: TRBV28
CDR3 protein: CASSLSILDTQYF
CDR3 DNA: TGTGCCAGCAGTTTATCGATCCTCGATACGCAGTATTTT

J gene: TRBJ2-7
D gene: TRBD2
clone size: .
V gene: TRBV28
CDR3 protein: CASSWSQAGANEQYF
CDR3 DNA: TGTGCCAGCAGTTGGAGTCAAGCGGGAGCCAACGAGCAGTACTTC

J gene: TRBJ2-7
D gene: .
clone size: .
V gene: TRBV10-1
CDR3 protein: CASSENYEQYF
CDR3 DNA: TGCGCCAGCAGTGAAAACTACGAGCAGTACTTC

J gene: TRBJ1-1
D gene: .
clone size: once
V gene: TRBV7-8
CDR3 protein: CASSSLDSLNTEAFF
CDR3 DNA: TGTGCCAGCAGCTCCCTGGACAGCTTGAACACTGAAGCTTTCTTT

J gene: TRBJ2-7
D gene: .
clone size: .
V gene: TRBV7-9
CDR3 protein: CASSASQGALFDEQYF
CDR3 DNA: TGTGCCAGCAGCGCCTCTCAGGGCGCCCTTTTTGACGAGCAGTACTTC

J gene: TRBJ1-1
D gene: .
clone size: few
V gene: TRBV10-3
CDR3 protein: CAISESPNTEAFF
CDR3 DNA: TGTGCCATCAGTGAGTCGCCGAACACTGAAGCTTTCTTT

J gene: TRBJ2-6
D gene: .
clone size: .
V gene: TRBV27
CDR3 protein: CASSSIYIPSGANVLTF
CDR3 DNA: TGTGCCAGCAGCTCTATTTACATTCCGTCTGGGGCCAACGTCCTGACTTTC

J gene: TRBJ1-2
D gene: .
clone size: .
V gene: TRBV2
CDR3 protein: CASRPPYGYTF
CDR3 DNA: TGTGCCAGCAGGCCACCCTATGGCTACACCTTC

J gene: TRBJ1-2
D gene: .
clone size: .
V gene: TRBV6-1
CDR3 protein: CASSEALLGYGYTF
CDR3 DNA: TGTGCCAGCAGTGAAGCGCTTCTGGGCTATGGCTACACCTTC

J gene: TRBJ2-2
D gene: .
clone size: .
V gene: TRBV11-3
CDR3 protein: CASSTEGKGTGELFF
CDR3 DNA: TGTGCCAGCAGCACGGAGGGGAAAGGCACCGGGGAGCTGTTTTTT

J gene: TRBJ2-2
D gene: .
clone size: .
V gene: TRBV5-5
CDR3 protein: CASSSRGSGELFF
CDR3 DNA: TGTGCCAGCAGCTCGAGGGGGTCCGGGGAGCTGTTTTTT

J gene: TRBJ2-1
D gene: TRBD1
clone size: .
V gene: TRBV7-9
CDR3 protein: CASSGRQGGYNEQFF
CDR3 DNA: TGTGCCAGCAGCGGAAGACAGGGGGGCTACAATGAGCAGTTCTTC

J gene: TRBJ2-7
D gene: TRBD2
clone size: few
V gene: TRBV2
CDR3 protein: CASIGRLPEQYF
CDR3 DNA: TGTGCCAGCATCGGGAGGTTACCCGAGCAGTACTTC

J gene: TRBJ1-1
D gene: TRBD1
clone size: .
V gene: TRBV7-9
CDR3 protein: CASSLVGQGAANTEAFF
CDR3 DNA: TGTGCCAGCAGCTTAGTGGGACAGGGGGCGGCGAACACTGAAGCTTTCTTT

J gene: TRBJ2-7
D gene: TRBD2
clone size: .
V gene: TRBV19
CDR3 protein: CASSFAGGPGEQYF
CDR3 DNA: TGTGCCAGTAGTTTTGCGGGAGGGCCGGGCGAGCAGTACTTC

J gene: TRBJ2-3
D gene: .
clone size: once
V gene: TRBV5-4
CDR3 protein: CASSLESGTDTQYF
CDR3 DNA: TGTGCCAGCAGCTTGGAATCAGGCACAGATACGCAGTATTTT

J gene: TRBJ2-7
D gene: TRBD1
clone size: .
V gene: TRBV7-9
CDR3 protein: CASSPGQGLTYEQYF
CDR3 DNA: TGTGCCAGCAGCCCCGGACAGGGCTTAACCTACGAGCAGTACTTC

J gene: TRBJ1-1
D gene: TRBD1
clone size: .
V gene: TRBV9
CDR3 protein: CASSVQGGEAFF
CDR3 DNA: TGTGCCAGCAGCGTACAGGGGGGTGAAGCTTTCTTT

J gene: TRBJ2-7
D gene: TRBD2
clone size: .
V gene: TRBV7-8
CDR3 protein: CASSSKPGLAGGSYEQYF
CDR3 DNA: TGTGCCAGCAGCTCCAAGCCGGGACTAGCGGGAGGTTCCTACGAGCAGTACTTC

J gene: TRBJ1-6
D gene: .
clone size: .
V gene: TRBV19
CDR3 protein: CASSAYMGSPLHF
CDR3 DNA: TGTGCCAGTAGCGCCTACATGGGATCACCCCTCCACTTT

J gene: TRBJ1-2
D gene: .
clone size: once
V gene: TRBV4-1
CDR3 protein: CASSQVTGQLYGYTF
CDR3 DNA: TGCGCCAGCAGCCAAGTTACGGGGCAGCTCTATGGCTACACCTTC

J gene: TRBJ2-7
D gene: .
clone size: .
V gene: TRBV9
CDR3 protein: CASSVGDSYEQYF
CDR3 DNA: TGTGCCAGCAGCGTAGGGGATTCCTACGAGCAGTACTTC

J gene: TRBJ2-7
D gene: .
clone size: .
V gene: TRBV6-6
CDR3 protein: CASTDRDAHYEQYF
CDR3 DNA: TGTGCCAGCACCGACCGGGACGCTCACTACGAGCAGTACTTC

J gene: TRBJ2-7
D gene: .
clone size: .
V gene: TRBV6-5
CDR3 protein: CASSSSGPYEQYF
CDR3 DNA: TGTGCCAGCAGTAGTAGCGGCCCCTACGAGCAGTACTTC

J gene: TRBJ1-2
D gene: .
clone size: few
V gene: TRBV2
CDR3 protein: CAGQEGTDVNYGYTF
CDR3 DNA: TGTGCCGGGCAAGAGGGGACCGATGTAAACTATGGCTACACCTTC

J gene: TRBJ2-3
D gene: .
clone size: once
V gene: TRBV6-5
CDR3 protein: CATKRDGQRDTQYF
CDR3 DNA: TGTGCCACAAAACGGGACGGACAAAGAGATACGCAGTATTTT

J gene: TRBJ1-1
D gene: .
clone size: .
V gene: TRBV27
CDR3 protein: CASSAGLNTEAFF
CDR3 DNA: TGTGCCAGCAGCGCAGGCTTGAACACTGAAGCTTTCTTT

J gene: TRBJ2-7
D gene: TRBD1
clone size: once
V gene: TRBV6-1
CDR3 protein: CASSVAILPIAGQGYEQYF
CDR3 DNA: TGTGCCAGCAGTGTTGCTATTCTCCCTATAGCCGGACAGGGCTACGAGCAGTACTTC

J gene: TRBJ2-5
D gene: .
clone size: .
V gene: TRBV14
CDR3 protein: CASSLNREWVTQYF
CDR3 DNA: TGTGCCAGCAGCCTCAACAGGGAGTGGGTGACCCAGTACTTC

J gene: TRBJ1-2
D gene: .
clone size: .
V gene: TRBV5-6
CDR3 protein: CASSFANGYTF
CDR3 DNA: TGTGCCAGCAGCTTTGCGAATGGCTACACCTTC

J gene: TRBJ2-7
D gene: .
clone size: few
V gene: TRBV7-3
CDR3 protein: CASSLTSIGEQYF
CDR3 DNA: TGTGCCAGCAGCTTAACGAGCATAGGCGAGCAGTACTTC

J gene: TRBJ2-1
D gene: TRBD2
clone size: .
V gene: TRBV4-1
CDR3 protein: CASSGRGRLTYNEQFF
CDR3 DNA: TGCGCCAGCAGCGGGCGGGGGAGACTCACTTACAATGAGCAGTTCTTC

J gene: TRBJ2-2
D gene: TRBD1
clone size: .
V gene: TRBV4-2
CDR3 protein: CASSGQGLGGELFF
CDR3 DNA: TGTGCCAGCAGCGGACAGGGATTGGGTGGAGAGCTGTTTTTT

J gene: TRBJ2-3
D gene: .
clone size: .
V gene: TRBV2
CDR3 protein: CASAPPDTQYF
CDR3 DNA: TGTGCCAGCGCCCCCCCAGATACGCAGTATTTT

J gene: TRBJ1-2
D gene: .
clone size: .
V gene: TRBV4-2
CDR3 protein: CASSQEGTPNYGYTF
CDR3 DNA: TGTGCCAGCAGCCAAGAGGGGACACCCAACTATGGCTACACCTTC

J gene: TRBJ2-2
D gene: .
clone size: .
V gene: TRBV30
CDR3 protein: CAWSVLEPGELFF
CDR3 DNA: TGTGCCTGGAGTGTACTCGAGCCTGGGGAGCTGTTTTTT

J gene: TRBJ2-7
D gene: .
clone size: .
V gene: TRBV7-9
CDR3 protein: CASSLEDSVYEQYF
CDR3 DNA: TGTGCCAGCAGCTTAGAGGACAGCGTCTACGAGCAGTACTTC

J gene: TRBJ2-3
D gene: .
clone size: .
V gene: TRBV4-1
CDR3 protein: CASSQESRVVDTQYF
CDR3 DNA: TGCGCCAGCAGCCAAGAGTCTAGGGTCGTAGATACGCAGTATTTT